The 26 T cell receptor beta chains presented below share a single source sample, sequenced in a study of post-analysis software for immune sequencing data. Their antigens remain unidentified. Prepared libraries of TCR beta cDNA carried unique molecular identifiers. TCRdb called the PCR reads again in MiXCR, with one record for every CDR3 protein. This sample has hundreds of thousands of distinct CDR3 sequences; 25% to 30% occur once, and the top ten carry around 0.6%. Notes on the study in general: Patients showed TRBV5-6, TRBV5-1 and TRBV20-1 among roughly five TRBV segments more frequent than in controls.

Source material: blood. These receptors came from a girl aged 10 to 17 with multiple sclerosis.

The V and J genes are TRBV7-2 and TRBJ2-1; 7 nucleotides align to TRBD2. The germline V gene encodes CDR1 SGHTA and CDR2 FQGNSA. The CDR3 runs to 17 residues. The trim removed 4 bases at V and 4 bases at J, leaving 13 bases unmatched. The CDR3 spells CASSWATSRHYYNEQFF. The CDR3 coding sequence is TGTGCCAGCAGCTGGGCGACTAGCAGACACTATTACAATGAGCAGTTCTTC. Drawing the rest from reference TRBV7-2 and TRBJ2-1, the complete variable domain is GAGVSQSPSNKVTEKGKDVELRCDPISGHTALYWYRQSLGQGLEFLIYFQGNSAPDKSGLPSDRFSAERTGGSVSTLTIQRTQQEDSAVYLCASSWATSRHYYNEQFFGPGTRLTVL.

This chain joins TRBV12-3 or TRBV12-4 and TRBJ2-7; D gene unclear. The CDR3 length is 12 residues. Trimming left V 1 base short and J 6 bases short, with 7 bases between. The CDR3 sequence: CASSLDRLEQYF. The CDR3 DNA is TGTGCCAGCAGTTTAGACCGGCTCGAGCAGTACTTC.

The genes are TRBV7-2 and TRBJ2-3; TRBD2 aligns across 7 bases. The CDR3 sequence is 12 residues long. Germline V gene sequence: CDR1 SGHTA, CDR2 FQGNSA. The junction had 8 bases not matched to a gene; V was cut back by 3 bases and J by 14 bases. CDR3 nucleotides: TGTGCCAGCAGCTTGACGGGAGGATTGAGGTATTTT. The encoded protein is CASSLTGGLRYF.

This chain joins TRBV10-2 and TRBJ2-5; D gene uncertain. TRBJ2-7 explains the end of the DNA better; the J call may be wrong. CDR3 size: 13 residues. Germline assignment: CDR1 WSHSY and CDR2 SAAADI. CDR3 DNA sequence: TGCGCCAGCAGGCAGGCGGTCTCCTACGAGCAGTACTTC. Residues: CASRQAVSYEQYF.

The V call is TRBV4-3, the J call TRBJ2-7; TRBD1 or TRBD2 may be the D gene (5 bases each). In germline, CDR1 is LGHNA, CDR2 YSLEER. V lost 0 bases to trimming and J lost 4 bases, with 10 bases between them. The CDR3 is 14 amino acids. The DNA for the CDR3 is TGCGCCAGCAGCCAAGATCGTGAGGGGTACGAGCAGTACTTC. Translated, it gives CASSQDREGYEQYF.

The rearrangement joins TRBV5-1 to TRBJ1-1; 7 bases map to TRBD1. The junction had 10 bases not matched to a gene; V was cut back by 4 bases and J by 1 base. CDR1 is SGHRS and CDR2 is YFSETQ in the germline V gene. This CDR3 comprises 16 residues. CDR3 coding DNA: TGCGCCAGCAGCCCGGTCGGACAGGCGCCGAACACTGAAGCTTTCTTT. The encoded protein is CASSPVGQAPNTEAFF.

V and J are TRBV7-2 and TRBJ2-7, with a weak D call TRBD2 (6 bases). The germline gives CDR1 SGHTA, CDR2 FQGNSA. The CDR3 has 15 amino acids. V was shortened by 8 bases and J by 0 bases, with 17 bases between the two germline ends. The CDR3 nucleotides are TGTGCCAGCGGCTCCTCCGGGGGTGGCTCCTACGAGCAGTACTTC. Amino acids: CASGSSGGGSYEQYF.

A few counts support this clonotype. The rearrangement joins TRBV7-2 to TRBJ1-5, with a tentative D call TRBD1 (6 bases). Germline V gene sequence: CDR1 SGHTA, CDR2 FQGNSA. V was trimmed by 5 bases and J by 7 bases, leaving 15 bases between them. The CDR3 is 14 residues long. The CDR3 DNA follows: TGTGCCAGCAGCCCTACAGGGTACGACCAGCCCCAGCATTTT. Amino acids: CASSPTGYDQPQHF.

The chain couples TRBV12-3 or TRBV12-4 to TRBJ2-1; the match to TRBD1 covers 7 bases. This CDR3 is 15 amino acids long. The J segment lost 3 bases and the V segment lost 6 bases, leaving 8 bases of the junction unmatched. The CDR3 is CASRVDRANYNEQFF. The CDR3 DNA sequence: TGTGCCAGCAGAGTAGACAGGGCCAACTACAATGAGCAGTTCTTC.

The chain links TRBV20-1 to TRBJ1-5; perhaps TRBD1 as D (5 bases). Germline CDR1 and CDR2: DFQATT and SNEGSKA (reference sequence). V shed 6 bases and J shed 0 bases, with 21 bases lying between them. This CDR3 is built from 17 residues. CDR3 in amino acids: CSASLGLGRYSNQPQHF. The CDR3 bases are TGCAGTGCCAGCCTGGGTTTGGGACGGTATAGCAATCAGCCCCAGCATTTT.

This chain uses TRBV5-1 with TRBJ2-1; the D gene is possibly TRBD2 (5 bases). The germline V gene has CDR1 SGHRS and CDR2 YFSETQ. V was trimmed by 4 bases and J by 0 bases, leaving 11 bases between them. CDR3 length equals 15 residues. The DNA of the CDR3 is TGCGCCAGCAGCACAGCCCGGGGCTCCTACAATGAGCAGTTCTTC. It specifies CASSTARGSYNEQFF.

The chain recombines TRBV7-9 with TRBJ2-3, with a tentative D call TRBD1 (5 bases). Germline V gene lookup returns CDR1 SEHNR and CDR2 FQNEAQ (reference sequence). This CDR3 comprises 15 residues. Trimming took 5 bases from V and 4 from J, leaving 16 bases between them. DNA for the CDR3: TGTGCCAGCAGCCCTGGCCAGGGTGAGGCAGATACGCAGTATTTT. It is translated as CASSPGQGEADTQYF. The entire variable domain, with the rest obtained from reference TRBV7-9 and TRBJ2-3, is as follows: DTGVSQNPRHKITKRGQNVTFRCDPISEHNRLYWYRQTLGQGPEFLTYFQNEAQLEKSRLLSDRFSAERPKGSFSTLEIQRTEQGDSAMYLCASSPGQGEADTQYFGPGTRLTVL.

V and J are TRBV7-2 and TRBJ1-2, with D unresolved. From germline, CDR1 is SGHTA and CDR2 FQGNSA. The V gene lost 0 bases and the J gene lost 5 bases, with 10 bases spanning the gap. The CDR3 spans 14 residues. CDR3 DNA: TGTGCCAGCAGCTTAGCACCGGGGATTTATGGCTACACCTTC. Its protein product is CASSLAPGIYGYTF.

This chain connects TRBV4-3 to TRBJ2-3; the D call may be TRBD1 or TRBD2 (5 bases each). V lost 4 bases and J lost 4, with 18 bases in between. This CDR3 spans 16 amino acids. The V gene's germline CDR1 is LGHNA and CDR2 YSLEER. Written as DNA, the CDR3 is TGCGCCAGCAGCCTCGGGGACCCTGGAAATGCAGATACGCAGTATTTT. Its translation: CASSLGDPGNADTQYF.

This clonotype was detected a few times. This chain joins TRBV25-1 and TRBJ1-1, with TRBD1 matching over 7 bases. CDR3 length: 14 amino acids. Germline values: CDR1 MGHDK, CDR2 SYGVNS. V lost 1 base to trimming and J lost 7 bases; unmatched junction nucleotides: 6. CDR3 protein: CASSEWGTDREAFF. CDR3 DNA sequence: TGTGCCAGCAGTGAATGGGGGACAGATCGTGAAGCTTTCTTT.

This chain links TRBV12-3 or TRBV12-4 with TRBJ1-2; 8 bases fit TRBD1. V shed 7 bases, J shed 4 bases, and the junction held 11 bases outside the gene matches. This CDR3 is 15 amino acids long. This chain's CDR3 is CASNLAGTGAYGYTF. The CDR3 nucleotides are TGTGCCAGCAATTTGGCCGGGACAGGAGCCTATGGCTACACCTTC.

This clonotype was counted a few times. This chain joins TRBV20-1 and TRBJ2-1, with 13 bases that match TRBD2. The V gene's germline CDR1 is DFQATT and CDR2 SNEGSKA (reference sequence). V shed 5 bases and J 9 bases; nucleotides not matched to a gene: 4. This CDR3 spans 13 amino acids. CDR3 residues: CSAGRTSGGEQFF. The CDR3 DNA reads as TGCAGTGCTGGTAGGACTAGCGGGGGTGAGCAGTTCTTC.

The rearrangement links TRBV28 to TRBJ2-7, with D possibly TRBD2 on 6 matching bases. V lost 7 bases, J lost 0 bases, and 19 bases lay in between. Germline V lookup: CDR1 MDHEN, CDR2 SYDVKM. CDR3 length: 16 amino acids. DNA for the CDR3: TGTGCCAGCACCCTAGGCGGAGGGTGGAGCTCCTACGAGCAGTACTTC. Amino acids: CASTLGGGWSSYEQYF.

This clonotype was recorded a few times. This chain connects TRBV9 to TRBJ2-7; 8 bases agree with TRBD2. V was clipped by 4 bases and J by 0 bases; unmatched bases: 9. The CDR3 runs to 16 residues. From germline, CDR1 is SGDLS and CDR2 YYNGEE. The chain's CDR3 is CASSPVGSGSSYEQYF. The CDR3 DNA sequence: TGTGCCAGCAGCCCAGTGGGAAGCGGGAGCTCCTACGAGCAGTACTTC.

This clonotype has just a few counts. The chain links TRBV20-1 to TRBJ1-5; tentative D call: TRBD1 (5 bases). This CDR3 spans 17 amino acids. The V gene's germline CDR1 is DFQATT and CDR2 SNEGSKA (reference sequence). V lost 1 base and J lost 2, with 18 bases in between. This chain's CDR3 is CSARVGTGVWGNQPQHF. CDR3 sequence (DNA): TGCAGTGCTAGAGTGGGAACAGGAGTTTGGGGCAATCAGCCCCAGCATTTT.

This clonotype was observed a few times. The chain combines TRBV20-1 with TRBJ2-7; possible D gene TRBD2, 7 bases. Germline values: CDR1 DFQATT, CDR2 SNEGSKA (reference sequence). There are 13 residues in the CDR3. Trimming cost V 7 bases and J 4 bases, with 17 bases left between them. The CDR3 DNA follows: TGCAGTGTTCGGGGGGACAAAAGTTACGAGCAGTACTTC. It specifies CSVRGDKSYEQYF.

This clonotype was seen more than once but under ten times. The V call is TRBV27, the J call TRBJ1-5; possible D gene TRBD1, 5 bases. V was trimmed by 7 bases and J by 2 bases, leaving 12 bases between them. CDR1 MNHEY and CDR2 SMNVEV come from the germline V gene (reference sequence). The CDR3 has 14 residues. The CDR3 region has the DNA TGTGCCAGCATGGGGACGGGAGGCAATCAGCCCCAGCATTTT. Translation gives CASMGTGGNQPQHF.

There are a few counts of this clonotype. This chain uses TRBV6-5 with TRBJ2-6, with D uncertain. The CDR3 is 15 residues long. The V end was cut by 4 bases, the J end by 2 bases, with 9 bases between. Germline V lookup: CDR1 MNHEY, CDR2 SVGAGI. The CDR3: CASSSFRAGANVLTF. DNA for the CDR3: TGTGCCAGCAGTTCGTTTCGAGCTGGGGCCAACGTCCTGACTTTC.

The chain carries TRBV5-6 and TRBJ2-7; D remains unclear. The CDR3 runs 13 residues. The V end lost 4 bases, the J end lost 2 bases, and 10 bases lay between the germline ends. The germline V gene has CDR1 SGHDT and CDR2 YYEEEE. For the CDR3, the DNA is TGTGCCAGCAGCCATGGACGGACCTACGAGCAGTACTTC. Residues: CASSHGRTYEQYF. The entire variable domain, with the rest obtained from reference TRBV5-6 and TRBJ2-7, is as follows: DAGVTQSPTHLIKTRGQQVTLRCSPKSGHDTVSWYQQALGQGPQFIFQYYEEEERQRGNFPDRFSGHQFPNYSSELNVNALLLGDSALYLCASSHGRTYEQYFGPGTRLTVT.

The chain is built from TRBV5-1 and TRBJ1-2; maybe TRBD1 (6 bases). This CDR3 comprises 12 residues. Trimming left V 4 bases short and J 6 bases short, with 10 bases between. Germline-derived CDR1 and CDR2 are SGHRS and YFSETQ. The DNA for the CDR3 is TGCGCCAGCAGCCAGACAGGCGATGGCTACACCTTC. It encodes CASSQTGDGYTF.

The V gene is TRBV20-1, the J gene TRBJ1-5; 7 bases align to TRBD1. The CDR3 is made up of 14 amino acids. The J segment lost 5 bases and the V segment lost 6 bases, leaving 10 bases of the junction unmatched. Looked up from germline, CDR1 is DFQATT and CDR2 is SNEGSKA (reference sequence). Written as DNA, the CDR3 is TGCAGTGCGTGGCGGGACAGACCCGATCAGCCCCAGCATTTT. As protein: CSAWRDRPDQPQHF.